A single TCR beta chain is shown here with its context. The data were obtained in a study of shared clonotypes between healthy human individuals. A split of CD4+ cells into CD45RA+ naive and CD45RA-negative memory subsets was performed. Some clones are missing from TCRdb's copy, which holds only in-frame ones; the method was immunoSEQ multiplex PCR. The table shows roughly 2.2 million clones, with 85% to 95% occurring only once. What was sequenced was naive CD4+ T cells from PBMCs. The subset is: CD45RA+ positively selected. The TCR sequence derives from a man between 18 and 35 years old in good health. Some clones in this sample may be carry-over from other donors' samples.

The CDR3 region has the DNA TGTGCCAGCAGCTTGGATCTGTTCACGGTCGGCGAGCAGTACTTC. Amino acids: CASSLDLFTVGEQYF. The genes are TRBV5-4 and TRBJ2-7; D remains ambiguous. There are 15 residues in the CDR3. Trimming took 0 bases from V and 6 from J, leaving 16 bases between them. Per the germline V gene, CDR1 is SGHNT and CDR2 is YYREEE (reference sequence).